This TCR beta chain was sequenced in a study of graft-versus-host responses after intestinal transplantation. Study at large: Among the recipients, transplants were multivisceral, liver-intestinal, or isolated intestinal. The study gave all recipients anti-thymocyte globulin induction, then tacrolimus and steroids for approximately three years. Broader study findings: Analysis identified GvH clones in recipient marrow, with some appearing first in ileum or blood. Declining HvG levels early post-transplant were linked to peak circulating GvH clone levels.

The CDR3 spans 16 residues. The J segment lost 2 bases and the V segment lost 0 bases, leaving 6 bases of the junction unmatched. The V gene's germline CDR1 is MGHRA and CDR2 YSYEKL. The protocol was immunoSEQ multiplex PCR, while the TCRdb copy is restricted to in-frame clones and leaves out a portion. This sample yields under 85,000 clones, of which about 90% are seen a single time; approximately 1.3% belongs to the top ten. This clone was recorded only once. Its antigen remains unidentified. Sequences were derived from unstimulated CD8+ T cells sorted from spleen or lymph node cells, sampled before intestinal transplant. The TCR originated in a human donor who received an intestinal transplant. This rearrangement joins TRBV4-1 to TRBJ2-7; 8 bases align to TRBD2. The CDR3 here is CASSQEGGTSAYEQYF. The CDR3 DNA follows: TGCGCCAGCAGCCAAGAGGGGGGGACTAGTGCCTACGAGCAGTACTTC.